This T cell receptor (beta chain) comes out of a study of blood T cells in healthy people across ages. The junction had 5 bases not matched to a gene; V was cut back by 2 bases and J by 4 bases. The germline V gene encodes CDR1 SEHNR and CDR2 FQNEAQ (reference sequence). The CDR3 consists of 14 residues. The authors ran a second PCR of 7 to 11 cycles using a sample-barcoded 5' primer and a J-beta primer mix. TCRdb ran MiXCR on the 5' RACE reads and lists one entry per CDR3 protein. Among approximately 780,000 distinct CDR3 sequences listed, around 25% were seen once. These data were also reused for a study on T cells of mothers and their children. That publication notes: For each mother, over 9.5 million TCR beta CDR3 reads were obtained, and for each child, about 3 million.

The TCR sequence derives from a boy aged 5-17 years in good health. The chain joins TRBV7-9 to TRBJ2-7, with TRBD1 identical over 7 bases. The source material was blood. The CDR3 sequence is CASSLKGGGYEQYF. CDR3 DNA: TGTGCCAGCAGCTTAAAAGGGGGCGGTTACGAGCAGTACTTC.